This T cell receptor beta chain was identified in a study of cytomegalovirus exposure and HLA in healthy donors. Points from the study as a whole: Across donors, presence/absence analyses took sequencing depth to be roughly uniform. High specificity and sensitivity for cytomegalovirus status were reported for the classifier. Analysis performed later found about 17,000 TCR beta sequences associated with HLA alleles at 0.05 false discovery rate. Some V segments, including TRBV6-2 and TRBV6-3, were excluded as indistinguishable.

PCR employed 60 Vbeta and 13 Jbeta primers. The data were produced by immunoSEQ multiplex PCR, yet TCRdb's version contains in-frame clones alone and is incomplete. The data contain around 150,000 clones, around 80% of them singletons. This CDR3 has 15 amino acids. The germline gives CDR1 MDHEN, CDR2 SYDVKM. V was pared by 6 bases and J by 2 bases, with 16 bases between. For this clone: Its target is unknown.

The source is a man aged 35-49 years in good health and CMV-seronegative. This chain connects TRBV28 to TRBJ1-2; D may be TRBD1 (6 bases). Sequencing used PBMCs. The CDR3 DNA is TGTGCCAGCAGCTCCGGGGGGGCCAGCAACTATGGCTACACCTTC. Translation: CASSSGGASNYGYTF.